This TCR beta chain was recorded in a study of CD8+ T cells in alopecia areata. Study-wide background: People stayed on tofacitinib for 6 to 18 months, then stopped the drug for 6 months. Study-wide results and limits: Tissue-resident alphabeta T cells belonging to normal skin likewise get sequenced within scalp specimens. Clarity of TCR sharing across patients fell short of that in mice, possibly HLA-related.

RNA extraction and reverse transcription yielded cDNA as sequencing template. Measured with immunoSEQ multiplex PCR; TCRdb has only the in-frame clones, and not every one. Of hundreds of thousands of clones listed, about 68% were seen once; the top ten hold around 1.2%. With regard to this clone: Antigen: not known.

The study team obtained lesional scalp punch biopsies and peripheral blood from alopecia areata patients. Per germline, CDR1 SGHNT and CDR2 YYREEE (reference sequence). The CDR3 runs to 14 residues. Trimming left V 5 bases short and J 0 bases short, with 11 bases between. Sample: CD4+ T cells sorted from blood, taken at week 0. The chain is built from TRBV5-4 and TRBJ1-1; D perhaps matches TRBD1 (6 bases). This clonotype was sampled from a human donor with alopecia areata. The CDR3 spells CASRLDRMNTEAFF. Written as DNA, the CDR3 is TGTGCCAGCAGGTTAGACAGGATGAACACTGAAGCTTTCTTT. Drawing the rest from reference TRBV5-4 and TRBJ1-1, the complete variable domain is ETGVTQSPTHLIKTRGQQVTLRCSSQSGHNTVSWYQQALGQGPQFIFQYYREEENGRGNFPPRFSGLQFPNYSSELNVNALELDDSALYLCASRLDRMNTEAFFGQGTRLTVV.